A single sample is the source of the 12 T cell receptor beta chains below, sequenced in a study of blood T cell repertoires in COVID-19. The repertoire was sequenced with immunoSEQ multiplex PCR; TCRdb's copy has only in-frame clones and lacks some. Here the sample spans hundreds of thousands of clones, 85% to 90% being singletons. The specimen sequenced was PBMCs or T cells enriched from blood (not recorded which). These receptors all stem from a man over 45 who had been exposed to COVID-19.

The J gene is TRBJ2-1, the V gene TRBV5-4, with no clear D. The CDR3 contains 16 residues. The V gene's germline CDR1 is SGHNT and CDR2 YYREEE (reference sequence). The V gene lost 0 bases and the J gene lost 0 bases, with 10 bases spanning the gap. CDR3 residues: CASSLEARSSYNEQFF. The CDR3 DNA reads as TGTGCCAGCAGCTTGGAAGCGAGGAGCTCCTACAATGAGCAGTTCTTC.

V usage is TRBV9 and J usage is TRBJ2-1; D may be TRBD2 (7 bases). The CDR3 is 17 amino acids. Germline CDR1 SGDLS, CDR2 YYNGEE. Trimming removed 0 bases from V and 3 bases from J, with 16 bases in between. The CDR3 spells CASSVGTQGGDYNEQFF. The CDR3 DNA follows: TGTGCCAGCAGCGTAGGAACACAGGGAGGGGACTACAATGAGCAGTTCTTC.

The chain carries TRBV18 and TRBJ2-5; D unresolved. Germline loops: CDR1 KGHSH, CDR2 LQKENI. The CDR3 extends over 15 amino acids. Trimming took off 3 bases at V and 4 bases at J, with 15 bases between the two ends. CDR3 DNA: TGTGCCAGCTCACCCCCCGTGCGCTCCGGAGAGACCCAGTACTTC. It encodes CASSPPVRSGETQYF.

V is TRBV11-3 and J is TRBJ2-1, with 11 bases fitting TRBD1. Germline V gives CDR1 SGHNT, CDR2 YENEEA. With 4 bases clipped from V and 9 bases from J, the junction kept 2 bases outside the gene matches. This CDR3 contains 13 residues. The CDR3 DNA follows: TGTGCCAGCAGCTCGGACAGGGGGCTTGAGCAGTTCTTC. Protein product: CASSSDRGLEQFF.

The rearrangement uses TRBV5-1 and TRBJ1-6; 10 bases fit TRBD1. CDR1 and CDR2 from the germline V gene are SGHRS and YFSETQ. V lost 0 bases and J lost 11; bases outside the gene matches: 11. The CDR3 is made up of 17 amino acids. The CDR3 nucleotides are TGCGCCAGCAGCTTGGCGGCGGCTCGGACAGGGGGAGCACCCCTCCACTTT. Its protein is CASSLAAARTGGAPLHF.

DNA of the CDR3: TGTGCCAGCAGCACCTGGGACAGGGATAAAGGGGAAGCTTTCTTT. The encoded protein is CASSTWDRDKGEAFF. The chain couples TRBV11-2 to TRBJ1-1, with 9 bases fitting TRBD1. The CDR3 has 15 residues. V lost 5 bases, J lost 8 bases, and 12 bases stayed unmatched. Germline CDR1 and CDR2: SGHAT and FQNNGV.

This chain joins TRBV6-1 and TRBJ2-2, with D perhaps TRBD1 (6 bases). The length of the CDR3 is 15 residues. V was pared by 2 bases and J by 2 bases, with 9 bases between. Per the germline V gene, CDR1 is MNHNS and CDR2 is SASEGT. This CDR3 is CASSEYRENTGELFF. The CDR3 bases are TGTGCCAGCAGTGAATACAGGGAAAACACCGGGGAGCTGTTTTTT.

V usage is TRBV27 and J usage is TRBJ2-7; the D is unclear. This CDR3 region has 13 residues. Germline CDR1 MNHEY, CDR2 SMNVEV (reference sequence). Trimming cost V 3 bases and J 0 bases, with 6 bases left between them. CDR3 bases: TGTGCCAGCAGTTTCGGTCCCTCCTACGAGCAGTACGTC. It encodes CASSFGPSYEQYV.

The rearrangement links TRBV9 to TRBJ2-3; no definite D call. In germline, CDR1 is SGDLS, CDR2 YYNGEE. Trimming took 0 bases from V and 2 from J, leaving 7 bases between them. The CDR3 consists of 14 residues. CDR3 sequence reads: CASSVGSNTDTQYF. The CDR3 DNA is TGTGCCAGCAGCGTAGGCAGTAACACAGATACGCAGTATTTT.

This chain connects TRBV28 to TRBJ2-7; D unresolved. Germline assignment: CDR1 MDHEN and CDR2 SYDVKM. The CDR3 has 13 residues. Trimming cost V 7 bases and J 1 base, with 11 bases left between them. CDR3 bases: TGTGCCAGCAATAGACAAGAATCCTACGAGCAGTACGTC. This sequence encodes CASNRQESYEQYV.

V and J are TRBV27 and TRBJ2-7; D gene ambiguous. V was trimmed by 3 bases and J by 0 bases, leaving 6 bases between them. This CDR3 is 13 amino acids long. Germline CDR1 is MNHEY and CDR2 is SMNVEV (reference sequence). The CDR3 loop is CASSFSRSYEQYF. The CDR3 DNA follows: TGTGCCAGCAGTTTTTCTCGCTCCTACGAGCAGTACTTC.

In DNA, the CDR3 is TGTGCCAGCAGCAAAGGGACAGTTCCTGGGGGCTACAATGAGCAGTTCTTC. As protein: CASSKGTVPGGYNEQFF. The chain recombines TRBV9 with TRBJ2-1; 7 nucleotides match TRBD1. Losses at the gene ends were 4 bases for V and 3 bases for J; bases not matched to a gene: 13. The CDR3 runs 17 residues. Germline V gene sequence: CDR1 SGDLS, CDR2 YYNGEE.